This T cell receptor (beta chain) appears in the sequencing data of a study of shared clonotypes between healthy human individuals. Study observations and caveats: The study's rarefaction showed incomplete sorted-subset sequencing despite large depth. Some naive CD4 clonotypes, around 5%, turned up in common across a few donors.

Between the trimmed V and J ends, which lost 2 bases and 8 bases, there was a span of 8 bases. Germline V gene data show CDR1 as SGHRS and CDR2 as YFSETQ. This CDR3 comprises 12 residues. Using immunoSEQ multiplex PCR, the repertoire was profiled, and TCRdb retains in-frame clones only, with some absent. The repertoire holds about 600,000 clones, with 97% as singletons. For this clone: Its antigen remains unidentified. The same CDR3 also results from other DNA sequences found in this sample.

This chain uses TRBV5-1 with TRBJ2-1; D perhaps matches TRBD2 (6 bases). The sample consisted of naive CD4+ T cells sorted from blood. Noted subset: CD45RA+ positively selected. The TCR was taken from a young woman in good health. The CDR3 here is CASSFGGDEQFF. The CDR3 bases are TGCGCCAGCAGCTTTGGAGGGGATGAGCAGTTCTTC.